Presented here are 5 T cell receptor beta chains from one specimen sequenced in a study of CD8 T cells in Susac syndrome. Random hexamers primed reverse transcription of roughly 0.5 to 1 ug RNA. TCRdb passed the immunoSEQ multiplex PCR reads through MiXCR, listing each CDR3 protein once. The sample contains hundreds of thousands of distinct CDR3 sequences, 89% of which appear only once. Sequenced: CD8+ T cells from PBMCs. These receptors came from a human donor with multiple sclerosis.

This chain's CDR3 is CASSQGLAVTYEQYF. CDR3 coding DNA: TGTGCCAGCAGCCAGGGACTAGCGGTGACCTACGAGCAGTACTTC. The chain links TRBV6-5 to TRBJ2-7; 11 positions agree with TRBD2. The junction had 6 bases not matched to a gene; V was cut back by 6 bases and J by 2 bases. The CDR3 length is 15 residues. CDR1 is MNHEY, CDR2 SVGAGI, per germline.

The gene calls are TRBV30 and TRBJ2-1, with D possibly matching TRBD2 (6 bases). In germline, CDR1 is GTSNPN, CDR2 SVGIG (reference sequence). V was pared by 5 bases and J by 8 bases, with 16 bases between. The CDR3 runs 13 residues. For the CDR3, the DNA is TGTGCCTGGGAACGGGGGAGGTTTGATGAGCAGTTCTTC. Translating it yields CAWERGRFDEQFF.

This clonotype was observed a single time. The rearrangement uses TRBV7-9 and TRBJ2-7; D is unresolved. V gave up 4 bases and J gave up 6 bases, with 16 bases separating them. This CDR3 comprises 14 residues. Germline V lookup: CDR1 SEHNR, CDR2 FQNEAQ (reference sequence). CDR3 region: CASSSSRVPSEQYF. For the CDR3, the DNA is TGTGCCAGCAGCTCATCTAGGGTGCCGAGCGAGCAGTACTTC.

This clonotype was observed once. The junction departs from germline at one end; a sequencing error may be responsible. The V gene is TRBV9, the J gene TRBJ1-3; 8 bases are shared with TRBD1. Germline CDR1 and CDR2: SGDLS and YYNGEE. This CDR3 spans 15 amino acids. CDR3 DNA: TGTGCCAGCCGACAGGGGACTTATGCTGGAAACACCATGTATTTT. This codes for CASRQGTYAGNTMYF.

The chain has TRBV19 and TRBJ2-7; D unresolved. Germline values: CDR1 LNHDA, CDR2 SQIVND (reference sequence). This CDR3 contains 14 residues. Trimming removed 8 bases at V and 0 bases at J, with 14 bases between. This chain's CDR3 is CASGPDIASYEQYF. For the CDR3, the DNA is TGTGCCAGTGGGCCAGACATAGCCTCCTACGAGCAGTACTTC.